The T cell receptor beta chain described here comes from a study of T cell clonotyping in hematopoietic cell transplantation (dated by TCRdb to about 2021). In terms of the full investigation: A total of more than 130 blood samples were collected in the study from some 40 consecutive transplant recipients and their related donors. Recruitment of patients ran from late 2015 to early 2017, and follow-up continued until late 2020 or until death.

The V and J ends are trimmed by 6 bases and 3 bases, leaving 12 bases between them. The CDR3 spans 14 residues, from the cysteine through the phenylalanine. Just the 42-base CDR3 DNA is kept, in frame starting at base 1. The germline V gene provides CDR1 MGHDK and CDR2 SYGVNS. Summary of the overall study and its limitations: A decrease in recipient TCR diversity was observed after transplant, and a progressive increase in pathologically expanded clonotypes was seen from day 30 to day 180. Sample size was limited, and cells were not sorted, so CD4 and CD8 repertoire contributions could not be separated. Recipient repertoires showed only a small fraction of overlap with donor repertoires, and over 97% appeared de novo at the given depth. Inverse Simpson Index values from donors and from recipients before transplant predicted broader TCR repertoire diversity after transplant.

The immunoSEQ assay, a bias-controlled multiplex PCR with V- and J-specific primers, was used to amplify TCR beta CDR3 regions from genomic DNA. A proprietary barcode and Illumina adapter sequences were added to the CDR3 amplicons in a second PCR step. CDR3 libraries were sequenced on an Illumina MiSeq instrument. Per the source publication's procedure: Export and quality control were handled in immunoSEQ Analyzer 3.0, while downstream analyses relied on R Bioconductor and Immunarch. Only productive rearrangements within the normalized downsampled data set were used in the calculation of repertoire metrics. In the normalized cohort, clonotypes with more than 5 templates were defined as pathologically expanded. The Inverse Simpson Index served as the measure of repertoire diversity. To capture all clonotypes, the CMV-specificity analyses were run on the non-normalized data set. The source is immuneACCESS, and TCRdb retained only in-frame sequences with V and J called. Part of the clones is not carried over; for the studies checked, unresolved V genes explain less than half of this, and the remainder is unexplained. The V and J calls and the clone size are those of that table, but D and trimming were determined from the DNA. The sample table shows about 13,000 clones, and approximately 92% are seen once. The ten largest clonotypes hold less than 1.5% of the sample.

For TCR beta sequencing, blood samples came from the related transplant donors. Using Nuclei Lysis Solution, genomic DNA was extracted from unfractionated peripheral blood mononuclear cells that were either fresh or cryopreserved. About this clone itself: No antigen is known for it. No clone much larger than this one lies a single base away; base qualities are absent.

The specimen sequenced was peripheral blood mononuclear cells. The source of this sequence is a man younger than 45 in good health. Some clones in this sample may be carry-over from other donors' samples. The sequence links TRBV25-1 to TRBJ2-1; the D call is possibly TRBD1 or TRBD2, each sharing 6 bases. The nucleotide sequence is given as TGTGCCAGCAGCAAAGGGGGGTACTACAATGAGCAGTTCTTC. Translated, it gives CASSKGGYYNEQFF. Beyond the CDR3, the reference TRBV25-1 and TRBJ2-1 genes provide the residues; the full variable domain reads: EADIYQTPRYLVIGTGKKITLECSQTMGHDKMYWYQQDPGMELHLIHYSYGVNSTEKGDLSSESTVSRIRTEHFPLTLESARPSHTSQYLCASSKGGYYNEQFFGPGTRLTVL.